Listed below are T cell receptor beta chains from one sample, sequenced in a study of blood T cell repertoires in COVID-19. Assay: immunoSEQ multiplex PCR; the TCRdb copy retains only in-frame clones and omits some. The sample consists of hundreds of thousands of clones, around 85% of them appearing once. The sample was PBMCs or T cells enriched from blood (not recorded which). These TCRs come from a woman in her sixties or seventies who had recovered from COVID-19. Both conserved end residues are part of each CDR3. D genes are given only for firm matches. Size is omitted from some rows. Given values are once, few, many or a class for expanded clones.

TRBJ2-2,TRBV24-1,NA,NA,TGTGCCACCAGTGAAAAACCTCACAGAAACACCGGGGAGCTGTTTTTT,CATSEKPHRNTGELFF
TRBJ1-1,TRBV20-1,NA,NA,TGCAGTGCAAGCCGGGCTTTCTTT,CSASRAFF
TRBJ1-6,TRBV7-2,once,NA,TGTGCCAGCAGCTTACTCTATAATTCACCCCTCCACTTT,CASSLLYNSPLHF
TRBJ1-5,TRBV5-1,NA,NA,TGCGCCAGCAGCTTGGCGGGATATAGCAATCAGCCCCAGCATTTT,CASSLAGYSNQPQHF
TRBJ1-4,TRBV5-4,NA,TRBD1,TGTGCCAGCAGCCCGGGACAGAATAATGAAAAACTGTTTTTT,CASSPGQNNEKLFF
TRBJ2-7,TRBV6-5,NA,NA,TGTGCCAGCAGCTCGGGACTCGTCTCCTACGAGCAGTACTTC,CASSSGLVSYEQYF
TRBJ2-2,TRBV3-1/TRBV3-2,NA,TRBD1,TGTGCCAGCAGACGTAGACAGGGGACCGGGGAGCTGTTTTTT,CASRRRQGTGELFF
TRBJ1-2,TRBV27,few,NA,TGTGCCAGCAGGAAAGCTACGACAGGAACATGGGGCTACACCTTC,CASRKATTGTWGYTF
TRBJ2-3,TRBV19,NA,TRBD1,TGTGCCAGTAGTCTTCCAGGACAGGCCACAGATACGCAGTATTTT,CASSLPGQATDTQYF
TRBJ2-1,TRBV2,NA,NA,TGTGCCAGCAGGCCCAGGTCCTCCTACAATGAGCAGTTCTTC,CASRPRSSYNEQFF
TRBJ2-3,TRBV5-1,NA,NA,TGCGCCAGCAGCTCGAAGGAGGGAATCACAGATACGCAGTATTTT,CASSSKEGITDTQYF
TRBJ1-2,TRBV10-2,NA,NA,TGCGCCAGCAGTGTCGAAATCACAGGAGATTATGGCTACACCTTC,CASSVEITGDYGYTF
TRBJ2-3,TRBV15,once,TRBD2,TGTGCCACCAGCAGAGATCGGTGGCTAGCGGAGACCACAGATACGCAGTATTTT,CATSRDRWLAETTDTQYF
TRBJ2-3,TRBV5-1,NA,NA,TGCGCCAGCAGAAGGGGGGACAGTATGACTAGCACAGATACGCAGTATTTT,CASRRGDSMTSTDTQYF
TRBJ2-3,TRBV19,few,NA,TGTGCCACTTCTGACAGGGGAGGGGATACGCAGTATTTT,CATSDRGGDTQYF
TRBJ2-7,TRBV6-5,NA,NA,TGTGCCAGCACCCCCTCGGACACGTACTACGAGCAGTACTTC,CASTPSDTYYEQYF
TRBJ1-2,TRBV5-5,NA,NA,TGTGCCAGCAGCTTACAGGTTGTGGATGGCTACACCTTC,CASSLQVVDGYTF
TRBJ1-2,TRBV28,once,NA,TGTGCCAGCATGGAGGGGTTTATGCGTTATGGCTACACCTTC,CASMEGFMRYGYTF
TRBJ1-5,TRBV3-1/TRBV3-2,NA,TRBD1,TGTGCCAGCAGCCGCGGACAGGGGGATGCTCAGCCCCAGCATTTT,CASSRGQGDAQPQHF
TRBJ2-2,TRBV5-1,NA,TRBD1,TGCGCCAGCAGCTTCTCAGGGGGCCTCAGCGGGGAGCTGTTTTTT,CASSFSGGLSGELFF
TRBJ1-2,TRBV7-9,NA,TRBD1,TGTGCCAGCAGCTTATTAGGGGGCCAAGACTATGGCTACACCTTC,CASSLLGGQDYGYTF
TRBJ2-5,TRBV29-1,NA,TRBD1,TGCAGCGTTGAGGACAGGGTAGTAACCCAAGAGACCCAGTACTTC,CSVEDRVVTQETQYF
TRBJ1-1,TRBV7-9,NA,TRBD1,TGTGCCAGCAGCTCTCCGGCACAGGGGGCCCGGACTGAAGCTTTCTTT,CASSSPAQGARTEAFF
TRBJ2-2,TRBV7-2,once,TRBD2,TGTGCCAGCAGCGTTGTGGGAACTAGCGGGAACACCGGGGAGCTGTTTTTT,CASSVVGTSGNTGELFF
TRBJ2-1,TRBV20-1,NA,TRBD2,TGCAGTGCTAGTGAGCGGGGGGGATTCTACAATGAGCAGTTCTTC,CSASERGGFYNEQFF
TRBJ1-1,TRBV27,NA,NA,TGTGCCAGCAGTCAACGACTTGACACTGAAGCTTTCTTT,CASSQRLDTEAFF
TRBJ1-2,TRBV25-1,NA,NA,TGTGCCAGCAGTGGACAGCTCCCTAACTATGGCTACACCTTC,CASSGQLPNYGYTF
TRBJ1-2,TRBV3-1/TRBV3-2,NA,TRBD1,TGTGCCAGCAGCCAGCTAGGGACAGGGCACTATGGCTACACCTTC,CASSQLGTGHYGYTF
TRBJ1-2,TRBV19,NA,NA,TGTGCCAGTAGAATAGGGGCAGCTTCTTACTATGGCTACACCTTC,CASRIGAASYYGYTF
TRBJ2-2,TRBV14,NA,TRBD1,TGTGCCAGCAGCAAGACAGGGACGAACACCGGGGAGCTGTTTTTT,CASSKTGTNTGELFF
TRBJ1-1,TRBV29-1,NA,NA,TGCAGCGTTCGGTCAGGGATGAACACTGAAGCTTTCTTT,CSVRSGMNTEAFF
TRBJ2-6,TRBV6-1,NA,TRBD1,TGTGCCAGCAGTGGGGGGACAGGGGGCTCTGGGGCCAACGTCCTGACTTTC,CASSGGTGGSGANVLTF
TRBJ1-4,TRBV14,once,NA,TGTGCCAGCAGCCTCCTTGACAGATTTAATGAAAAACTGTTTTTT,CASSLLDRFNEKLFF
TRBJ1-1,TRBV2,NA,NA,TGTGCCAGCAGCGACCTAGGGGGTTCGAACACTGAAGCTTTCTTT,CASSDLGGSNTEAFF
TRBJ2-5,TRBV11-2,NA,TRBD2,TGTGCCAGCAGCTCGCGGGGGTTCTCGGGAGAGACCCAGTACTTC,CASSSRGFSGETQYF
TRBJ1-1,TRBV5-1,NA,TRBD1,TGCGCCAGCAGCTCGGCGCAGGGGGCGACGGACACTGAAGCTTTCTTT,CASSSAQGATDTEAFF
TRBJ2-2,TRBV5-4,NA,NA,TGTGCCAGCAGCTTCCGGCCAGGCGCGAACACCGGGGAGCTGTTTTTT,CASSFRPGANTGELFF
TRBJ2-1,TRBV11-2,NA,TRBD2,TGTGCCAGCAGCTTCCTCGGGGGAGGGTCCTACAATGAGCAGTTCTTC,CASSFLGGGSYNEQFF